This T cell receptor (beta chain) was found in a study of T cell repertoires in cytomegalovirus infection (dated by TCRdb to the late 2010s). Some background on the complete study: Donor HLA type was relevant to the analysis, because carriage of CMV infection together with the matching HLA type was indicated by public TCR beta signatures.

CDR1 and CDR2, looked up from the germline V gene (reference sequence), are PRHDT and FYEKMQ. Counted from cysteine to phenylalanine, this CDR3 has 14 amino acids. Only the CDR3 DNA is retained, 42 bases long and in frame from the first base. The V end gives up 11 bases and the J end 5 bases, leaving 11 bases in the junction not matched to a gene. The instrument given in TCRdb is Illumina HiSeq 1500. The public reads were reanalyzed by TCRdb: fastp trimming at Q25, MiXCR alignment, in-frame beta chains only. Under each unique CDR3 protein, matching rows form one entry showing the most common genes and DNA. In this sample the table shows roughly 630,000 distinct CDR3 sequences, approximately 24% of which occur a single time. Clones ranked in the top ten supply less than 9.5% of the sample. As concerns this clonotype: The target of this receptor is not known. It has no much larger one-base neighbor in the sample; base qualities were not kept.

Overall results and qualifications from the work: The ex vivo response was dominated by HLA-C-restricted CMV-specific TCR beta clonotypes, which also provided the single most frequent clonotype in two of eight donors. In both this cohort and an independent roughly 400-donor cohort, the cumulative frequency of public TCR beta family members distinguished carriers of CMV infection plus the relevant HLA type.

The receptor was isolated from a human donor in good health (CMV status not recorded). Some clones in this sample may be carry-over from other donors' samples. The specimen was CD8+ T cells from PBMCs. Recombination linked TRBV13 to TRBJ2-1; TRBD2 aligns with 8 central bases. This receptor carries the CDR3 CASRPGGGDNEQFF. Read as DNA, the sequence is TGTGCCTCGCGACCCGGGGGGGGAGACAATGAGCAGTTCTTC.